Shown below are 18 T cell receptor beta chains from a single sample sequenced in a study of T-cell reconstitution after alpha-beta-depleted transplantation in children. The TCRbeta library incorporated unique molecular identifiers. TCRdb reprocessed the PCR reads via MiXCR and lists one record per CDR3 protein. The table records 350,000 to 400,000 distinct CDR3 sequences, around 20% of them present only once. Sequences were derived from PBMCs from the stem cell graft donor, sampled from the stem cell graft. The receptors originated from a human donor who donated a stem cell graft to a child with acute myeloid leukemia.

The chain uses TRBV11-2 and TRBJ2-3, with 8 bases identical to TRBD2. The CDR3 is 15 residues long. Germline V gene lookup returns CDR1 SGHAT and CDR2 FQNNGV. J was trimmed by 2 bases and V by 4 bases; bases with no gene match: 5. In nucleotides, the CDR3 is TGTGCCAGCAGCTCCCTAGCGGGCCCCACAGATACGCAGTATTTT. Amino acids: CASSSLAGPTDTQYF.

The chain is built from TRBV4-3 and TRBJ2-1, with no clear D. V lost 0 bases and J lost 0, with 15 bases in between. The CDR3 has 18 residues. Per germline, CDR1 LGHNA and CDR2 YSLEER. This chain's CDR3 is CASSQEPHGSSSYNEQFF. In DNA form, the CDR3 reads TGCGCCAGCAGCCAAGAGCCCCACGGGTCGAGCTCCTACAATGAGCAGTTCTTC.

This clonotype was detected only a few times. The rearrangement links TRBV6-4 to TRBJ1-5, with D possibly being TRBD1 (6 bases). Germline values: CDR1 MRHNA, CDR2 SNTAGT. CDR3 length: 15 residues. Trimming stripped 4 bases from V and 1 base from J, with 11 bases between. CDR3 loop: CASSATGSSNQPQHF. The DNA for the CDR3 is TGTGCCAGCAGTGCTACAGGGTCGAGCAATCAGCCCCAGCATTTT.

This chain links TRBV28 with TRBJ2-7; TRBD2 aligns across 10 bases. This CDR3 has 14 residues. CDR1 is MDHEN, CDR2 SYDVKM, per germline. J gave up 4 bases and V 3 bases, and 3 bases lay outside the gene matches. CDR3 protein: CASSFSGRVYEQYF. Written as DNA, the CDR3 is TGTGCCAGCAGTTTCAGCGGGAGGGTGTACGAGCAGTACTTC.

This clonotype appeared many times. The V gene is TRBV29-1, the J gene TRBJ2-2; 10 bases match TRBD2. The ends lost 7 bases at V and 3 bases at J; junction bases unmatched: 5. The germline V gene has CDR1 SQVTM and CDR2 ANQGSEA. CDR3 length: 14 amino acids. The CDR3, as DNA: TGCAGCGGGAGGACTAGCGGTGACACCGGGGAGCTGTTTTTT. It is translated as CSGRTSGDTGELFF.

The chain employs TRBV12-3 or TRBV12-4 and TRBJ2-2; TRBD2 aligns across 9 bases. The CDR3 is 16 amino acids. The ends lost 6 bases at V and 6 bases at J; junction bases unmatched: 11. The CDR3 DNA follows: TGTGCCAGCAGACCCGTAGCGGGAGACATTGCCGGGGAGCTGTTTTTT. Its protein product is CASRPVAGDIAGELFF.

This clonotype occurred many times. V and J are TRBV29-1 and TRBJ2-1; D perhaps matches TRBD1 (6 bases). Germline V gene lookup returns CDR1 SQVTM and CDR2 ANQGSEA. This CDR3 is built from 14 residues. Trimming took 4 bases from V and 7 from J, leaving 17 bases between them. CDR3 sequence: CSVVGDRTRNEQFF. DNA for the CDR3: TGCAGCGTTGTAGGAGACAGGACTCGGAATGAGCAGTTCTTC.

In its sample, this clonotype was seen a few times. This chain connects TRBV12-3 or TRBV12-4 to TRBJ1-3; no definite D call. Trimming removed 8 bases from V and 0 bases from J, with 8 bases in between. This CDR3 region has 13 residues. CDR3 bases: TGTGCCAGCGAAACAAGCTCTGGAAACACCATATATTTT. Residues: CASETSSGNTIYF.

V is TRBV27 and J is TRBJ1-1, with TRBD1 matching 8 bases. The CDR3 length is 13 residues. From germline, CDR1 is MNHEY and CDR2 SMNVEV (reference sequence). The ends lost 6 bases at V and 4 bases at J; junction bases unmatched: 4. The CDR3 loop is CASRPTGGTEAFF. The CDR3 bases are TGTGCCAGCAGGCCTACAGGGGGCACTGAAGCTTTCTTT.

The rearrangement links TRBV7-9 to TRBJ2-5; a weak D match, TRBD2 (5 bases). CDR1 and CDR2 (germline): SEHNR, FQNEAQ (reference sequence). This CDR3 spans 14 amino acids. V was shortened by 1 base and J by 5 bases, with 11 bases between the two germline ends. The CDR3 nucleotides read TGTGCCAGCAGCTTAGTCCCTAGGGAGGAGACCCAGTACTTC. Translation: CASSLVPREETQYF.

This chain connects TRBV12-3 or TRBV12-4 to TRBJ1-2; tentative D call: TRBD1 (5 bases). The CDR3 spans 14 residues. Trimming cost V 7 bases and J 4 bases, with 16 bases left between them. This chain's CDR3 is CASTFQGFSYGYTF. The CDR3 nucleotides read TGTGCCAGCACCTTTCAGGGATTTAGCTATGGCTACACCTTC.

This CDR3 is CASSLSGAPYNEQFF. The CDR3 coding sequence is TGTGCCAGCAGTTTGTCCGGTGCCCCCTACAATGAGCAGTTCTTC. The chain couples TRBV12-3 or TRBV12-4 to TRBJ2-1; D uncertain. There are 15 residues in the CDR3. V dropped 3 bases and J dropped 2 bases, with 11 bases sitting between them.

In this sample, this clonotype turned up many times. The CDR3 loop is CSVEGGQAAYETQYF. The DNA of the CDR3 is TGCAGCGTTGAAGGGGGACAGGCAGCCTACGAGACCCAGTACTTC. The V gene is TRBV29-1, the J gene TRBJ2-5, with 8 positions matching TRBD1. CDR1 is SQVTM and CDR2 is ANQGSEA in the germline V gene. This CDR3 comprises 15 residues. Germline trimming cut 1 base from V and 5 bases from J; bases unmatched to any gene: 9. The complete variable domain, with remaining parts taken from reference TRBV29-1 and TRBJ2-5, reads SAVISQKPSRDICQRGTSLTIQCQVDSQVTMMFWYRQQPGQSLTLIATANQGSEATYESGFVIDKFPISRPNLTFSTLTVSNMSPEDSSIYLCSVEGGQAAYETQYFGPGTRLLVL.

The sample holds a few counts of this clonotype. The chain uses TRBV7-6 and TRBJ1-3; 7 bases align to TRBD1. V trimming: 5 bases; J trimming: 1 base; junction bases outside the gene matches: 11. Germline CDR1 is SGHVS and CDR2 is FNYEAQ. The CDR3 loop spans 17 amino acids. The CDR3: CASSTRQGDWSGNTIYF. In nucleotides, the CDR3 is TGTGCCAGCAGCACTAGACAGGGTGACTGGTCTGGAAACACCATATATTTT.

This clonotype has a handful of counts. This chain uses TRBV12-3 or TRBV12-4 with TRBJ2-1, with TRBD1 matching 9 bases. J was trimmed by 0 bases and V by 4 bases; bases with no gene match: 4. This CDR3 spans 16 amino acids. The CDR3 sequence: CASSSWDRASYNEQFF. DNA for the CDR3: TGTGCCAGCAGTTCGTGGGACAGGGCCTCCTACAATGAGCAGTTCTTC.

The CDR3: CASSLQDKYEQYF. DNA for the CDR3: TGTGCCAGCAGTTTACAAGATAAATACGAGCAGTACTTC. J is TRBJ2-7 and V is TRBV28; D is unclear. The ends were cut back, 2 bases at V and 4 bases at J, with 9 bases in the middle. Looked up from germline, CDR1 is MDHEN and CDR2 is SYDVKM. The CDR3 is made up of 13 amino acids.

This clonotype has only a few counts. The V call is TRBV4-1, the J call TRBJ1-6; no clear D. Germline CDR1 MGHRA, CDR2 YSYEKL. Trimming left V 0 bases short and J 0 bases short, with 9 bases between. The CDR3 runs to 17 residues. CDR3 region: CASSQEATSSYNSPLHF. CDR3 sequence (DNA): TGCGCCAGCAGCCAAGAGGCCACCAGCTCCTATAATTCACCCCTCCACTTT.

This chain links TRBV9 with TRBJ2-3, with 9 bases fitting TRBD1. The V and J ends lost 3 bases and 4 bases, in that order; junction bases with no gene match: 6. Germline lookup yields CDR1 SGDLS and CDR2 YYNGEE. The CDR3 covers 15 residues. CDR3 residues: CASSGGTGRPDTQYF. Written as DNA, the CDR3 is TGTGCCAGCAGCGGTGGGACAGGGCGCCCAGATACGCAGTATTTT.